This T cell receptor beta chain was retrieved from a study of graft-versus-host responses after intestinal transplantation. Study-level information: Grafts that recipients had were multivisceral, liver-intestinal, or isolated intestinal transplants.

General study points: Some GvH clones were seen earlier in gut or blood, suggesting intestinal origin.

The CDR3 totals 11 residues. The ends were cut back, 6 bases at V and 1 base at J, with 4 bases in the middle. Germline V gives CDR1 SNHLY, CDR2 FYNNEI. Of note for this clone: Its antigen is not identified. The sample carries other DNA sequences with the same CDR3.

Profiled with immunoSEQ multiplex PCR; TCRdb holds only in-frame clones, not every one. The sample records about 70,000 clones, roughly 87% being singletons. Sequencing was performed on unstimulated CD8+ T cells sorted from spleen or lymph node cells, taken before intestinal transplant. The origin of this receptor is a human donor who received an intestinal transplant. This chain links TRBV2 with TRBJ2-7; no clear D gene. CDR3 DNA sequence: TGTGCCAGCAGATCATCCTACGAGCAGTACTTC. It is translated as CASRSSYEQYF.